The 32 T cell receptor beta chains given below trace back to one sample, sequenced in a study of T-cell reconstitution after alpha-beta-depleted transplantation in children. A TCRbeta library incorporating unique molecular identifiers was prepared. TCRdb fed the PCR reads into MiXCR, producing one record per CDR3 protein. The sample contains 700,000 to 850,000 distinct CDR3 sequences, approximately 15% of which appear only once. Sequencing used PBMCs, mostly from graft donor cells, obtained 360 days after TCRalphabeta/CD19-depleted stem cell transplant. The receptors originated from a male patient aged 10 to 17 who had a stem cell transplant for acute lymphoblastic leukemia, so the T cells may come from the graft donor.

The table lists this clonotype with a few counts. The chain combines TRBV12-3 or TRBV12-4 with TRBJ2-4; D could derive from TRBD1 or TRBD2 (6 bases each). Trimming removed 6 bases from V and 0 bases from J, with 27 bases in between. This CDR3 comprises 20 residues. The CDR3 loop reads CASSPTSGGLTTLAKNIQYF. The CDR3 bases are TGTGCCAGCAGCCCCACCAGTGGGGGGCTGACGACACTAGCCAAAAACATTCAGTACTTC.

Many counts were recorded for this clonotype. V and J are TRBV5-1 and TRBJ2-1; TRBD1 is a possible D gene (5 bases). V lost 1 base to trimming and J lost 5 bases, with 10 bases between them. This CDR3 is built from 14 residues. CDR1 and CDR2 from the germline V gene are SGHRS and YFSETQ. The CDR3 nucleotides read TGCGCCAGCAGCTTGCAGGGTAACCACAATGAGCAGTTCTTC. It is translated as CASSLQGNHNEQFF.

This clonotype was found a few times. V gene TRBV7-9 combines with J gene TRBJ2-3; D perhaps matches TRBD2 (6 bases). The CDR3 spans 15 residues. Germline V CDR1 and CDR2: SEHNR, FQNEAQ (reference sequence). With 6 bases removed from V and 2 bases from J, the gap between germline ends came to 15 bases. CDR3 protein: CASSVWGVLTDTQYF. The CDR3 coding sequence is TGTGCCAGCAGTGTCTGGGGGGTCCTCACAGATACGCAGTATTTT.

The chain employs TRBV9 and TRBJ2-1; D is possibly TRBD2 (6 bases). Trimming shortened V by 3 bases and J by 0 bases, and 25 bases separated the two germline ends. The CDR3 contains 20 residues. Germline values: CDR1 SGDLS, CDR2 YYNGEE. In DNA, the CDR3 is TGTGCCAGCAGCGCCCGTCCCGGGACTCTCCTCCTGAGCTCCTACAATGAGCAGTTCTTC. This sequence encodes CASSARPGTLLLSSYNEQFF. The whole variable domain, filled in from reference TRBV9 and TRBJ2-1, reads DSGVTQTPKHLITATGQRVTLRCSPRSGDLSVYWYQQSLDQGLQFLIQYYNGEERAKGNILERFSAQQFPDLHSELNLSSLELGDSALYFCASSARPGTLLLSSYNEQFFGPGTRLTVL.

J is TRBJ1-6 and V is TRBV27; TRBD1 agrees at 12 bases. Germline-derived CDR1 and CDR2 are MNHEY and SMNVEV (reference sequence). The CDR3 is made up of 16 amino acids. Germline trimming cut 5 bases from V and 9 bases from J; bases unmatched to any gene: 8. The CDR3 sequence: CASSPIGTGGFSPLHF. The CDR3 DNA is TGTGCCAGCAGTCCTATCGGGACAGGGGGCTTTTCACCCCTCCACTTT.

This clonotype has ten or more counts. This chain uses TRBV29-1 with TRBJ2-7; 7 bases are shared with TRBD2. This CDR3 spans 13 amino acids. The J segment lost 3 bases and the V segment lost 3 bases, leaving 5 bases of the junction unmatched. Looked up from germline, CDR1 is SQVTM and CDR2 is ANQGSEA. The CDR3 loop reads CSVDRGGDYEQYF. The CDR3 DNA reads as TGCAGCGTTGATCGGGGAGGGGACTACGAGCAGTACTTC.

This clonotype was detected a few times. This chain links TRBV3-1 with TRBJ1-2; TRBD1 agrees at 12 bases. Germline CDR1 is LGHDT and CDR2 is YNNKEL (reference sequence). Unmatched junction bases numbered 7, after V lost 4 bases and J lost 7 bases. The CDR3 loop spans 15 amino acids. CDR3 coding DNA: TGTGCCAGCAGCCTTCCGGGACAGGGGGCCGGTGGCTACACCTTC. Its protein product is CASSLPGQGAGGYTF.

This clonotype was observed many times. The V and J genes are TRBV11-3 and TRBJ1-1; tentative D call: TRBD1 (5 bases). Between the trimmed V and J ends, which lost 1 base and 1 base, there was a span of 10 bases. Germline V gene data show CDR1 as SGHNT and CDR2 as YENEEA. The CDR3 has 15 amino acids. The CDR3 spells CASSLGGHRNTEAFF. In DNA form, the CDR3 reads TGTGCCAGCAGCTTAGGAGGACACAGGAACACTGAAGCTTTCTTT. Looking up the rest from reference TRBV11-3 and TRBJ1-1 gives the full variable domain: EAGVVQSPRYKIIEKKQPVAFWCNPISGHNTLYWYLQNLGQGPELLIRYENEEAVDDSQLPKDRFSAERLKGVDSTLKIQPAELGDSAVYLCASSLGGHRNTEAFFGQGTRLTVV.

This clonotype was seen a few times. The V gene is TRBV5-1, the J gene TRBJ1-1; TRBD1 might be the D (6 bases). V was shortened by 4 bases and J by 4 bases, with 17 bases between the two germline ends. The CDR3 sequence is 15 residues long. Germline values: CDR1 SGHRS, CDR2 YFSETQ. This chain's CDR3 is CASSAYRASGTEAFF. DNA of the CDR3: TGCGCCAGCAGCGCCTACAGGGCGTCGGGCACTGAAGCTTTCTTT.

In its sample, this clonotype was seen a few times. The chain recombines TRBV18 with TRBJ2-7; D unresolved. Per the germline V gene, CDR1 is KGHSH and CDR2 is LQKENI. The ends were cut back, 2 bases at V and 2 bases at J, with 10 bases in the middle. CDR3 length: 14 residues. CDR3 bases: TGTGCCAGCTCACCATGGCTATCTGCCTACGAGCAGTACTTC. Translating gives CASSPWLSAYEQYF. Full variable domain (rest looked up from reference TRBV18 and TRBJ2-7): NAGVMQNPRHLVRRRGQEARLRCSPMKGHSHVYWYRQLPEEGLKFMVYLQKENIIDESGMPKERFSAEFPKEGPSILRIQQVVRGDSAAYFCASSPWLSAYEQYFGPGTRLTVT.

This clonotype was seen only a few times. CDR3 protein: CASSFNRATNEKLFF. The CDR3 DNA sequence: TGCGCCAGCAGCTTCAACAGAGCAACTAATGAAAAACTGTTTTTT. The rearrangement uses TRBV5-1 and TRBJ1-4; D ambiguous. Germline lookup yields CDR1 SGHRS and CDR2 YFSETQ. The CDR3 runs 15 residues. V was pared by 2 bases and J by 0 bases, with 8 bases between.

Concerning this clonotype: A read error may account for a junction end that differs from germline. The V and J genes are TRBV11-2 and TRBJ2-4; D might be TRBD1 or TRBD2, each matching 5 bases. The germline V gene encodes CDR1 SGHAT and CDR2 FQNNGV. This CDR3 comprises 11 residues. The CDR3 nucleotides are TGTGCCAGCAGCTTAGAGAGGGGTCTTAACTTC. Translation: CASSLERGLNF.

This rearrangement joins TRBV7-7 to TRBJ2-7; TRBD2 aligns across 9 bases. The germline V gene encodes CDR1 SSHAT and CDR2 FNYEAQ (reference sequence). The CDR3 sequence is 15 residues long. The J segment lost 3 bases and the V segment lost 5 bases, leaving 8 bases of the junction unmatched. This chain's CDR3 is CASSPQISGGYEQYF. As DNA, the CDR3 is TGTGCCAGCAGCCCCCAAATTAGCGGGGGCTACGAGCAGTACTTC. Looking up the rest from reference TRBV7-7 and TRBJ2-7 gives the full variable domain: GAGVSQSPRYKVTKRGQDVTLRCDPISSHATLYWYQQALGQGPEFLTYFNYEAQPDKSGLPSDRFSAERPEGSISTLTIQRTEQRDSAMYRCASSPQISGGYEQYFGPGTRLTVT.

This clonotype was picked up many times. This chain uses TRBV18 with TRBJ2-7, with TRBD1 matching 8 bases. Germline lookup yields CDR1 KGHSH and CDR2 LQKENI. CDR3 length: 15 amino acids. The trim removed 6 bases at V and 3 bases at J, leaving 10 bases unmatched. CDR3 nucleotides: TGTGCCAGCTCTCGCTCCGGACAGGGTCACTACGAGCAGTACTTC. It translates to CASSRSGQGHYEQYF.

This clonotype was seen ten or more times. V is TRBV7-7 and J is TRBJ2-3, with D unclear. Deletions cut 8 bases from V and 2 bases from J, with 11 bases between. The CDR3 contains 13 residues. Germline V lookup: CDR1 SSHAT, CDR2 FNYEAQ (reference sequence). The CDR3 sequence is CASGKSYTDTQYF. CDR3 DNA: TGTGCCAGCGGGAAGTCTTACACAGATACGCAGTATTTT.

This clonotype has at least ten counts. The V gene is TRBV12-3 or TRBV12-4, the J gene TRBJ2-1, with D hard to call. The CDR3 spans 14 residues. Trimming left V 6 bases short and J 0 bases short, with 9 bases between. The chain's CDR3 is CASSLPPSYNEQFF. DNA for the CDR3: TGTGCCAGCAGCCTCCCCCCCTCCTACAATGAGCAGTTCTTC.

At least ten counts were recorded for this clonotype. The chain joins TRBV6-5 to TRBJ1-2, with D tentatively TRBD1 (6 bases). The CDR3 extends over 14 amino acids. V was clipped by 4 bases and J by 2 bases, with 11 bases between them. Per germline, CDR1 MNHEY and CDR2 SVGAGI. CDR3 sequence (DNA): TGTGCCAGCAGTTTAGGGGGAAGAAACTATGGCTACACCTTC. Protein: CASSLGGRNYGYTF.

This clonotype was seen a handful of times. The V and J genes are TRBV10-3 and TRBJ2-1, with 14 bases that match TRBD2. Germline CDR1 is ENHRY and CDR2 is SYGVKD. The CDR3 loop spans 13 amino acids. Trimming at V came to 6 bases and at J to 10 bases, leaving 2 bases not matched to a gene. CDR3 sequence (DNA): TGTGCCATCAGAGGGACTAGCGGGAGCGAGCAGTTCTTC. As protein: CAIRGTSGSEQFF.

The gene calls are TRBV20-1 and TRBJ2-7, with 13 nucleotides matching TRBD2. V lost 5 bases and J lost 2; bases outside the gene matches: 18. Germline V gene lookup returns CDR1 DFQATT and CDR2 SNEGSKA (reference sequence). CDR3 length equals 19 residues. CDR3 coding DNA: TGCAGTGCTCCTAGTCTAACCGGGACTAGCGGGGCGAAAACCTACGAGCAGTACTTC. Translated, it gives CSAPSLTGTSGAKTYEQYF.

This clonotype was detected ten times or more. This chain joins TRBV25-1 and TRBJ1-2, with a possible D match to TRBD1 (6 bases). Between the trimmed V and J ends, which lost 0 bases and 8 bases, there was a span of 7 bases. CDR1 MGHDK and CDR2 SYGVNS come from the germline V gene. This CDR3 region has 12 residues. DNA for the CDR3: TGTGCCAGCAGTGAATACGGGGGCGGCTACACCTTC. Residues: CASSEYGGGYTF.

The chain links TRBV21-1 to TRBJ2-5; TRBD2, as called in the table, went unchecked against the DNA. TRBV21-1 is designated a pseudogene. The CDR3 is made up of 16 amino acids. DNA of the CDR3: TGTGCCAGCCAAATCGAGCGGGAGGAGGGGCGAGAGACCCAGTACTTC. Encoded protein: CASQIEREEGRETQYF.

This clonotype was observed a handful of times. The DNA of the CDR3 is TGTGCCAGCAGCTTTACTTATTCGGGAACCGGGGAGCTGTTTTTT. Its translation is CASSFTYSGTGELFF. J is TRBJ2-2 and V is TRBV11-2; possibly TRBD2 for D (5 bases). Trimming pared 3 bases from V and 5 bases from J, leaving 13 bases between. Germline V lookup: CDR1 SGHAT, CDR2 FQNNGV. The CDR3 covers 15 residues.

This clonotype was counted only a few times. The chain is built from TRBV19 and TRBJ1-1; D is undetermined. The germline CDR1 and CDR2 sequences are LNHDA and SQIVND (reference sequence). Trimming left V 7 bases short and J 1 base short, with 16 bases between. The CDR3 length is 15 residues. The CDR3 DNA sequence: TGTGCCAGTACTCCTCTAGGGAACGCGAACACTGAAGCTTTCTTT. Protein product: CASTPLGNANTEAFF.

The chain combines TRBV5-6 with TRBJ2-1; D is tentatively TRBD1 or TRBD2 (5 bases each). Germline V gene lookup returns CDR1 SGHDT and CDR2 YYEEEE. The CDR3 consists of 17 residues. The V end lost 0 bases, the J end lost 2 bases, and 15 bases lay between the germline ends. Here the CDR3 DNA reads TGTGCCAGCAGCTTGGGGGGTGAGGGGTTTGCCTACAATGAGCAGTTCTTC. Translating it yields CASSLGGEGFAYNEQFF.

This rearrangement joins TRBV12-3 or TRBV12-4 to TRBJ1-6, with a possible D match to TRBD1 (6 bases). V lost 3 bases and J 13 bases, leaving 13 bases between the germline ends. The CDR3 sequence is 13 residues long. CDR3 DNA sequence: TGTGCCAGCAGTTTTGCTATAGGGGGTCCCCTCCACTTT. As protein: CASSFAIGGPLHF.

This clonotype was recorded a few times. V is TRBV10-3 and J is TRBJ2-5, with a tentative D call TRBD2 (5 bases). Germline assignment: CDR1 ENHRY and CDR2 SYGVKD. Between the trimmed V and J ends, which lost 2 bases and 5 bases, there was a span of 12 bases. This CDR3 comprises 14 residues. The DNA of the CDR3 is TGTGCCATCAGTGAGATAATGCGGGCCGAGACCCAGTACTTC. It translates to CAISEIMRAETQYF.

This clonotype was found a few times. CDR3 sequence reads: CASSAFSGTPLGETQYF. CDR3 bases: TGTGCCAGCAGCGCCTTCTCCGGGACGCCCCTTGGAGAGACCCAGTACTTC. The gene calls are TRBV9 and TRBJ2-5; D possibly matches TRBD1 or TRBD2 (5 bases each). The CDR3 runs 17 residues. Between the trimmed V and J ends, which lost 3 bases and 4 bases, there was a span of 22 bases. From germline, CDR1 is SGDLS and CDR2 YYNGEE.

The CDR3 is CASSFGWSSNQPQHF. The CDR3 DNA is TGTGCCAGCAGCTTCGGTTGGAGTAGCAATCAGCCCCAGCATTTT. The rearrangement uses TRBV7-8 and TRBJ1-5; D unclear. The V and J ends lost 3 bases and 0 bases respectively, with 9 bases between them. The germline CDR1 and CDR2 sequences are SGHVS and FQNEAQ. This CDR3 spans 15 amino acids.

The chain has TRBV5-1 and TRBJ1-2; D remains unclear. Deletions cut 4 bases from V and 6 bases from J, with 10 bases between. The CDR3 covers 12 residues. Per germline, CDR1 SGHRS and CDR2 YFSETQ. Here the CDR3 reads CASSPNGDGYTF. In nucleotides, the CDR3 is TGCGCCAGCAGCCCTAACGGGGATGGCTACACCTTC.

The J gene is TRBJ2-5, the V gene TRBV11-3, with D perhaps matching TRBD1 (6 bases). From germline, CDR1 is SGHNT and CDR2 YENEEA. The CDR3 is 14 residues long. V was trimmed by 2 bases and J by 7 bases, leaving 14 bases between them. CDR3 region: CASSLSGTPGTQYF. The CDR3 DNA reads TGTGCCAGCAGCTTATCCGGGACACCAGGGACCCAGTACTTC.

The CDR3 sequence: CAWTKWGPYEQYF. CDR3 bases: TGTGCCTGGACCAAGTGGGGACCCTACGAGCAGTACTTC. This rearrangement joins TRBV30 to TRBJ2-7; D might be TRBD1 or TRBD2, each matching 5 bases. CDR3 size: 13 residues. Trimming stripped 4 bases from V and 2 bases from J, with 12 bases between. The germline V gene has CDR1 GTSNPN and CDR2 SVGIG (reference sequence).

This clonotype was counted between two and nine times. DNA of the CDR3: TGTGCCAGCACCCGACTAGCGCGGGAGCTGTTTTTT. This codes for CASTRLARELFF. This chain joins TRBV2 and TRBJ2-2; 8 bases are shared with TRBD2. J was trimmed by 9 bases and V by 7 bases; bases with no gene match: 4. The CDR3 is 12 residues long. From germline, CDR1 is SNHLY and CDR2 FYNNEI.